The 15 T cell receptor beta chains below all came from one sample that was sequenced in a study of blood T cell repertoires in COVID-19. Assay used: immunoSEQ multiplex PCR; TCRdb lists only in-frame clones, some missing. The sample contains roughly 35,000 clones, about 88% of which appear only once. Material for sequencing was peripheral blood. All receptors derive from a man aged 55 to 70 with active COVID-19.

This sequence joins TRBV5-1 and TRBJ2-7; unclear D gene. Trimming took 0 bases from V and 5 from J, leaving 15 bases between them. This CDR3 region has 15 residues. Germline V gives CDR1 SGHRS, CDR2 YFSETQ. As DNA, the CDR3 is TGCGCCAGCAGCTTGGCCGGTGAAGGAGTTCACGAGCAGTACTTC. As protein: CASSLAGEGVHEQYF.

The chain is built from TRBV7-7 and TRBJ2-5; maybe TRBD1 (6 bases). The CDR3 runs to 13 residues. V lost 6 bases and J 3 bases, leaving 11 bases between the germline ends. The germline V gene has CDR1 SSHAT and CDR2 FNYEAQ (reference sequence). DNA of the CDR3: TGTGCCAGCAGTCTAACAGGGAAAGAGACCCAGTACTTC. Encoded protein: CASSLTGKETQYF.

V is TRBV10-3 and J is TRBJ2-3, with D perhaps TRBD1 (6 bases). This CDR3 has 16 residues. CDR1 and CDR2 from the germline V gene are ENHRY and SYGVKD. CDR3 DNA sequence: TGTGTCCTCCACGGGGCAGGGGTATCCAGCACAGATACGCAGTATTTT. Translating it yields CVLHGAGVSSTDTQYF.

The chain uses TRBV7-8 and TRBJ1-1; D gene ambiguous. With 1 base removed from V and 0 bases from J, the gap between germline ends came to 6 bases. Germline CDR1 is SGHVS and CDR2 is FQNEAQ. The CDR3 extends over 14 amino acids. The CDR3 DNA reads as TGTGCCAGCAGCTTAGGGAGCTTGAACACTGAAGCTTTCTTT. Protein product: CASSLGSLNTEAFF.

The chain joins TRBV21-1 to TRBJ2-6; no DNA check was done on the table's D call, TRBD1. TRBV21-1 is reported as a pseudogene. This CDR3 comprises 20 residues. The CDR3 DNA sequence: TGTGCCAGCAGCACCCAAAGGGACATCCGATTAATGGAGGGGGCCAACGTCCTGACTTTC. This codes for CASSTQRDIRLMEGANVLTF.

This clone was detected a few times. V usage is TRBV27 and J usage is TRBJ2-1, with 11 bases that match TRBD2. J gave up 6 bases and V 0 bases, and 10 bases lay outside the gene matches. CDR3 length equals 18 residues. CDR1 is MNHEY, CDR2 SMNVEV, per germline (reference sequence). The CDR3 DNA reads TGTGCCAGCAGTTTATCGCCTTCAATAGCGGGAGGGTTCAATGAGCAGTTCTTC. It yields the protein CASSLSPSIAGGFNEQFF.

The V and J genes are TRBV24-1 and TRBJ2-2; 8 bases map to TRBD1. In germline, CDR1 is KGHDR, CDR2 SFDVKD. The V and J ends lost 3 bases and 5 bases, in that order; junction bases with no gene match: 7. This CDR3 is built from 16 residues. CDR3 region: CATSDQGAQGTGELFF. The CDR3 nucleotides read TGTGCCACCAGTGATCAGGGGGCGCAAGGGACCGGGGAGCTGTTTTTT.

The chain is built from TRBV3-1 (or the pseudogene TRBV3-2) and TRBJ2-6; 7 bases are a match to TRBD2. The CDR3 is made up of 19 amino acids. V shed 2 bases and J 2 bases; nucleotides not matched to a gene: 12. The germline gives CDR1 LGHDT, CDR2 YNNKEL (reference sequence). The CDR3 coding sequence is TGTGCCAGCAGCCAATGGGGGGAGGGCCAATCTCCTGGGGCCAACGTCCTGACTTTC. Translating it yields CASSQWGEGQSPGANVLTF.

The chain links TRBV4-2 to TRBJ1-2, with a possible D match to TRBD1 (5 bases). The CDR3 has 13 residues. Germline V CDR1 and CDR2: LGHNA, YNFKEQ. V gave up 0 bases and J gave up 7 bases, with 9 bases separating them. In DNA form, the CDR3 reads TGTGCCAGCAGCCAAGATCGGGGGGGTGGCTACACCTTC. It translates to CASSQDRGGGYTF.

V usage is TRBV19 and J usage is TRBJ1-6; D unresolved. The CDR3 length is 14 residues. Looked up from germline, CDR1 is LNHDA and CDR2 is SQIVND (reference sequence). Trimming stripped 5 bases from V and 10 bases from J, with 15 bases between. The CDR3: CASSSRQAKSPLHF. Written as DNA, the CDR3 is TGTGCCAGTAGTTCACGGCAGGCGAAATCACCCCTCCACTTT.

In DNA, the CDR3 is TGTGCCAGCAGCTTGGGGACAGGGGGCAAACTGTTTTTT. It yields the protein CASSLGTGGKLFF. The chain links TRBV7-2 to TRBJ2-2, with 12 positions matching TRBD1. Germline CDR1 is SGHTA and CDR2 is FQGNSA. V lost 3 bases and J lost 14; bases outside the gene matches: 4. This CDR3 is built from 13 residues.

V gene TRBV6-5 combines with J gene TRBJ2-7, with 10 bases aligning to TRBD1. This CDR3 region has 14 residues. Germline CDR1 and CDR2: MNHEY and SVGAGI. V lost 6 bases to trimming and J lost 4 bases; unmatched junction nucleotides: 6. DNA of the CDR3: TGTGCCAGCAGCTCCGACAGGGGGCTTTACGAGCAGTACTTC. Its protein product is CASSSDRGLYEQYF.

This clone was picked up one time. The J gene is TRBJ2-5, the V gene TRBV3-1 (or the pseudogene TRBV3-2); TRBD2 matches at 7 bases. The germline V gene has CDR1 LGHDT and CDR2 YNNKEL (reference sequence). The length of the CDR3 is 16 residues. Trimming cost V 1 base and J 1 base; bases outside gene matches: 6. The CDR3: CASSQASSGIQETQYF. For the CDR3, the DNA is TGTGCCAGCAGCCAAGCGTCTAGCGGTATCCAAGAGACCCAGTACTTC.

The CDR3 DNA reads as TGTGCCAGCAGCTCGGGGTACGACAGGGACCCTAATCAGCCCCAGCATTTT. Protein product: CASSSGYDRDPNQPQHF. The chain joins TRBV7-2 to TRBJ1-5; the match to TRBD1 covers 7 bases. Trimming cost V 4 bases and J 4 bases; bases outside gene matches: 13. Germline values: CDR1 SGHTA, CDR2 FQGNSA. The CDR3 covers 17 residues.

This chain uses TRBV18 with TRBJ1-5, with 10 bases identical to TRBD1. The trim removed 3 bases at V and 4 bases at J, leaving 3 bases unmatched. The CDR3 contains 15 residues. Per germline, CDR1 KGHSH and CDR2 LQKENI. Written as DNA, the CDR3 is TGTGCCAGCTCACCGGGACAGGGGAATAATCAGCCCCAGCATTTT. Its protein product is CASSPGQGNNQPQHF.